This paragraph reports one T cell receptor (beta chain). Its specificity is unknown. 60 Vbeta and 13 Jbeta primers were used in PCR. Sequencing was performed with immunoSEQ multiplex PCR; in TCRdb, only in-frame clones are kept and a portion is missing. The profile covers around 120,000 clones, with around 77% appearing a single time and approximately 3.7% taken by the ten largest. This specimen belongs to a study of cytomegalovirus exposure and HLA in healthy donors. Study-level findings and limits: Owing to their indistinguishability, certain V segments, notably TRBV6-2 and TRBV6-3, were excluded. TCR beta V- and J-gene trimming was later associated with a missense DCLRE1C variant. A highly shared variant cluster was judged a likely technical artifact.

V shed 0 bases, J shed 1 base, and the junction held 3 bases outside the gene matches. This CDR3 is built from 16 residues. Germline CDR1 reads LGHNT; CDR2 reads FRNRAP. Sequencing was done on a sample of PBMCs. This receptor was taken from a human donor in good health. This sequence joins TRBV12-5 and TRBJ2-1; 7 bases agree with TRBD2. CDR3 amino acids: CASGLVSGMSYNEQFF. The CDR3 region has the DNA TGTGCTAGTGGTTTGGTAAGCGGGATGTCCTACAATGAGCAGTTCTTC.